The subject of this entry is one TCR beta chain. There are a few counts of this clone. Its binding antigen is unknown. Qualities for individual bases were not recorded, and no much larger clone is one base off. Taken from cysteine to phenylalanine, the CDR3 has 13 residues. Only the CDR3 portion is preserved as DNA: 39 bases, with reading frame beginning at the first base. CDR1 and CDR2 are drawn from the germline V gene (reference sequence): LNHDA, SQIVND. The junction shows trimming of 1 base on V and 5 bases on J, plus 8 bases between the germline ends. The record originates from a study of cytomegalovirus exposure and HLA in healthy donors listed by TCRdb under 2017. Describing the broader study: A later analysis indicated that the 95 to 150 validation repertoires were generated on the platform also employed for the approximately 700 repertoires of the first cohort. Besides the first cohort of around 670 subjects, a separate validation cohort made up of 95 to 150 different subjects was used. The study aimed to test whether cataloging public T cell receptors could reveal signatures of past pathogen exposure. High-throughput TCR immunosequencing, statistical association of individual TCRs with disease status, and machine learning were combined to predict cytomegalovirus infection status.

Study-wide findings and limitations: The study gave a list of 150 to 200 TCR beta chains associated with cytomegalovirus. In a later analysis, TCRs clustered in the first cohort were found to also tend to co-occur in the 100 to 150 validation repertoires, with about 94% of cluster scores above 0. The classifier was reported to diagnose cytomegalovirus status with high specificity and sensitivity in both the original and validation cohorts. Across donors, most TCR sequences were observed very rarely, whereas some public TCRs were present in many individuals. According to the authors, the approach could potentially be generalized to other disease states and immunological phenotypes. In vitro tests confirmed that three of the cytomegalovirus-associated TCR beta chains recognize cytomegalovirus antigens. A later analysis lacked HLA typing for the validation cohort, so it scored co-occurrence in that cohort across all 110 or so repertoires.

Separate from the roughly 700-subject first cohort, the validation cohort of 95 to 150 subjects was the group to which the donors belonged. Preparation of the library involved the immunoSEQ multiplex PCR assay. The source study handled its data this way. A statistical classification framework was built to diagnose cytomegalovirus status from the catalog of TCR beta chain sequences. The table was pulled from immuneACCESS by TCRdb, which kept in-frame rearrangements only. Such tables lose some clones; where checked, under half of the loss comes from unresolved V genes, and the rest has no known cause. Clone size and V and J calls were adopted from that table, with D and trimming inferred from the DNA. Across this sample there are about 140,000 clones, with 85% to 90% seen only once. The ten largest clones add up to 7.9% of the sample.

The clonotype originates from a woman under 30 in good health and CMV-seropositive. The chain is made from TRBV19 and TRBJ1-1, with the D gene call left open. Sequenced sample: PBMCs. The DNA sequence follows: TGTGCCAGTAGTATAGTAGGAGGGACTGAAGCTTTCTTT. Translation gives CASSIVGGTEAFF.